The 9 T cell receptor beta chains given below trace back to one sample, sequenced in a study of T-cell reconstitution after alpha-beta-depleted transplantation in children (dated by TCRdb to 2016 to 2017). Library construction relied on PCR. The sequencer was an Illumina HiSeq 2500. TCR libraries were prepared with molecular barcoding, using unique molecular identifiers to normalize TCRbeta repertoire quantification. TCRdb reanalyzed the raw reads on its own, using fastp at Q25 for trimming and MiXCR for clone calling, and kept in-frame beta chains. One record per CDR3 amino acid sequence lists the most common genes and DNA. Present in this sample are a few hundred thousand distinct CDR3 sequences, around 20% of which were seen just once. The biggest ten clones account for 2.5% to 4% of the sample. The sample was PBMCs from the stem cell graft donor, taken from the stem cell graft. These receptors originate from a human donor who donated a stem cell graft to a child with acute lymphoblastic leukemia.

V gene TRBV20-1 combines with J gene TRBJ2-7, with D perhaps being TRBD1 or TRBD2 (5 bases each). The CDR3 sequence is 14 residues long. The germline CDR1 and CDR2 sequences are DFQATT and SNEGSKA (reference sequence). Trimming stripped 7 bases from V and 0 bases from J, with 16 bases between. CDR3 sequence: CSVPSGLGSYEQYF. CDR3 bases: TGCAGTGTACCGTCGGGGCTTGGCTCCTACGAGCAGTACTTC.

The chain links TRBV20-1 to TRBJ1-1; no reliable D call. Germline assignment: CDR1 DFQATT and CDR2 SNEGSKA (reference sequence). V was trimmed by 5 bases and J by 0 bases, leaving 13 bases between them. There are 14 residues in the CDR3. In DNA form, the CDR3 reads TGCAGTGCTCCTCCTAATACGATGAACACTGAAGCTTTCTTT. Protein product: CSAPPNTMNTEAFF.

The chain joins TRBV5-1 to TRBJ2-1; unclear D gene. This CDR3 is built from 16 residues. Trimming removed 0 bases at V and 2 bases at J, with 12 bases between. Germline V gene data show CDR1 as SGHRS and CDR2 as YFSETQ. In DNA, the CDR3 is TGCGCCAGCAGCTTGGGGCAGCAAATAACCTACAATGAGCAGTTCTTC. It codes for CASSLGQQITYNEQFF.

The chain joins TRBV15 to TRBJ1-2, with a weak D call TRBD1 (5 bases). The germline V gene has CDR1 LNHNV and CDR2 YYDKDF (reference sequence). This CDR3 region has 13 residues. Deletions cut 3 bases from V and 10 bases from J, with 15 bases between. CDR3 region: CATSRSSGGFYTF. For the CDR3, the DNA is TGTGCCACCAGCAGGTCATCTGGGGGTTTCTACACCTTC. Using reference TRBV15 and TRBJ1-2 for the parts outside the CDR3, the full variable domain is DAMVIQNPRYQVTQFGKPVTLSCSQTLNHNVMYWYQQKSSQAPKLLFHYYDKDFNNEADTPDNFQSRRPNTSFCFLDIRSPGLGDTAMYLCATSRSSGGFYTFGSGTRLTVV.

The V gene is TRBV19, the J gene TRBJ1-5; D unclear. Trimming pared 3 bases from V and 0 bases from J, leaving 9 bases between. The CDR3 length is 15 residues. Germline V CDR1 and CDR2: LNHDA, SQIVND (reference sequence). CDR3 sequence reads: CASSMDGDSNQPQHF. CDR3 DNA: TGTGCCAGTAGTATGGACGGGGATAGCAATCAGCCCCAGCATTTT. Using reference TRBV19 and TRBJ1-5 for the parts outside the CDR3, the full variable domain is DGGITQSPKYLFRKEGQNVTLSCEQNLNHDAMYWYRQDPGQGLRLIYYSQIVNDFQKGDIAEGYSVSREKKESFPLTVTSAQKNPTAFYLCASSMDGDSNQPQHFGDGTRLSIL.

A few counts support this clonotype. This chain joins TRBV20-1 and TRBJ2-7; 11 nucleotides match TRBD1. CDR3 length: 15 residues. Germline values: CDR1 DFQATT, CDR2 SNEGSKA (reference sequence). V shed 4 bases, J shed 0 bases, and the junction held 5 bases outside the gene matches. The CDR3 DNA reads TGCAGTGCTACCTCTGGACAGGGGGCCTCCTACGAGCAGTACTTC. This gives the protein CSATSGQGASYEQYF.

This clonotype was observed a few times. This chain links TRBV10-1 with TRBJ2-2; D not certain. Germline-derived CDR1 and CDR2 are WNHNN and SYGVQD (reference sequence). This CDR3 is 13 amino acids long. Trimming shortened V by 1 base and J by 6 bases, and 6 bases separated the two germline ends. CDR3 DNA: TGCGCCAGCAGTGAGTTTACCTCCGGGGAGCTGTTTTTT. Its translation: CASSEFTSGELFF.

This clonotype appeared a few times. V usage is TRBV5-4 and J usage is TRBJ2-2, with a weak D call TRBD2 (6 bases). The CDR3 sequence is 15 residues long. V gave up 4 bases and J gave up 3 bases, with 13 bases separating them. CDR1 and CDR2 from the germline V gene are SGHNT and YYREEE (reference sequence). The CDR3 spells CASSAEGSDTGELFF. The CDR3, as DNA: TGTGCCAGCAGCGCGGAGGGCTCGGACACCGGGGAGCTGTTTTTT.

This chain joins TRBV5-1 and TRBJ2-7, with 8 nucleotides matching TRBD2. V trimming: 0 bases; J trimming: 7 bases; junction bases outside the gene matches: 12. The CDR3 is made up of 16 amino acids. Germline CDR1 reads SGHRS; CDR2 reads YFSETQ. CDR3 region: CASSLAGAGVILEQYF. For the CDR3, the DNA is TGCGCCAGCAGCTTGGCGGGAGCGGGGGTAATCTTGGAGCAGTACTTC.